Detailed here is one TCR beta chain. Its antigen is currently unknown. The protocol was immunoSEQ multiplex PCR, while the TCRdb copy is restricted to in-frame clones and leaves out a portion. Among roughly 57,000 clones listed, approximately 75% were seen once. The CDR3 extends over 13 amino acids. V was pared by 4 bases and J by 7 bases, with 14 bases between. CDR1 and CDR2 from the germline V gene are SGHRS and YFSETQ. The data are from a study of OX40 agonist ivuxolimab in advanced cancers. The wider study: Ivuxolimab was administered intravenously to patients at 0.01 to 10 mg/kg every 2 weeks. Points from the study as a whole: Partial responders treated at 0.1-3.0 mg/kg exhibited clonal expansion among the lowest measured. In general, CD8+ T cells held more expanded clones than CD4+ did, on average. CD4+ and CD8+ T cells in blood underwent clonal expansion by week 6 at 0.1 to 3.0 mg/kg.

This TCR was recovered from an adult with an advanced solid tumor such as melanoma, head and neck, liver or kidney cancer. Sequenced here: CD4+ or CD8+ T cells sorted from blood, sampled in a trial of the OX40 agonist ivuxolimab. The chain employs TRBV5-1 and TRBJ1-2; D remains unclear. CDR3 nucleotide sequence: TGCGCCAGCAGCACCATCGATCGGGGTGGCTACACCTTC. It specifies CASSTIDRGGYTF. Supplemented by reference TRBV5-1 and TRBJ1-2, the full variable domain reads KAGVTQTPRYLIKTRGQQVTLSCSPISGHRSVSWYQQTPGQGLQFLFEYFSETQRNKGNFPGRFSGRQFSNSRSEMNVSTLELGDSALYLCASSTIDRGGYTFGSGTRLTVV.